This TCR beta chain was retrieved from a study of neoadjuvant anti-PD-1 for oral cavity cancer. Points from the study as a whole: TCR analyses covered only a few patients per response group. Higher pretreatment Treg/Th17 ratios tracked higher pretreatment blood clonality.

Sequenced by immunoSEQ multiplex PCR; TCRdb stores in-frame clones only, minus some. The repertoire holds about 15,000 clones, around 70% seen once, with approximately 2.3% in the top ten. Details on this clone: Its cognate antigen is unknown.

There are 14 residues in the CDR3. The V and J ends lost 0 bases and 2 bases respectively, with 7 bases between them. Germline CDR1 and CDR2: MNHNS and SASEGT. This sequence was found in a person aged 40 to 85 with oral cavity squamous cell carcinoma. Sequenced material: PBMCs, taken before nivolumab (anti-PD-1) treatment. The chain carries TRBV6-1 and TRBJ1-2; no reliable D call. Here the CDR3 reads CASSEAKENYGYTF. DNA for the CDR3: TGTGCCAGCAGTGAAGCTAAGGAAAACTATGGCTACACCTTC.